This record looks at one T cell receptor beta chain sequence and its context. This CDR3 spans 16 amino acids. The germline V gene encodes CDR1 LGHNA and CDR2 YSLEER. V shed 4 bases, J shed 0 bases, and the junction held 2 bases outside the gene matches. Non-transplant comparator patients with other cancers had at least five gastrointestinal samples and no known gastrointestinal disease. Assay: immunoSEQ multiplex PCR; the TCRdb copy retains only in-frame clones and omits some. The sample records approximately 4,000 clones, around 74% being singletons. These data belong to a study of tissue T cells after allogeneic stem cell transplantation.

The sequence was collected from a woman aged 18 to 55 with breast cancer. The chain couples TRBV4-3 to TRBJ2-5; 13 bases are shared with TRBD2. Sequencing was performed on left colon tissue, taken at autopsy. The CDR3 nucleotides are TGCGCCAGCAGCCGAGGACTAGCGGGGGACCAAGAGACCCAGTACTTC. Protein sequence: CASSRGLAGDQETQYF.